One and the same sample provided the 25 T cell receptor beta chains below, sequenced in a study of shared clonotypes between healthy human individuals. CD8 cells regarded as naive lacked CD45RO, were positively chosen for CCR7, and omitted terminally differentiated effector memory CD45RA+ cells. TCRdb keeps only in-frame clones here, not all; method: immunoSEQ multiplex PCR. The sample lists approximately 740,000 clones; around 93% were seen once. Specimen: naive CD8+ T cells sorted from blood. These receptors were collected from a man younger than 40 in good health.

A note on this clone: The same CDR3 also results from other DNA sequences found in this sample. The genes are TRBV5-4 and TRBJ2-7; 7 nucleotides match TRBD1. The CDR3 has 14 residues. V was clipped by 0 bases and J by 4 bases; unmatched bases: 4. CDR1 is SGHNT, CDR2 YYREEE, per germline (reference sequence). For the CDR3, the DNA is TGTGCCAGCAGCTTGGGGGACAGAGGATACGAGCAGTACTTC. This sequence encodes CASSLGDRGYEQYF.

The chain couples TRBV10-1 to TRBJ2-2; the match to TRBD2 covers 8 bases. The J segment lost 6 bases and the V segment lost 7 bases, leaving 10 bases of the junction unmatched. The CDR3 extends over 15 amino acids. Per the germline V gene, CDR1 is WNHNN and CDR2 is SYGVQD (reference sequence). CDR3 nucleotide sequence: TGCGCCAGCAAATCGGGACTAGTGGGTTCCGGGGAGCTGTTTTTT. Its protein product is CASKSGLVGSGELFF.

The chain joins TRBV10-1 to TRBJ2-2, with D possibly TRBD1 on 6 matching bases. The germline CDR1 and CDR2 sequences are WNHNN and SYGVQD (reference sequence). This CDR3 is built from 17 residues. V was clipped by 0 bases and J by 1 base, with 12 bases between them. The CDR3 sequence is CASSESLRQENTGELFF. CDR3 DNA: TGCGCCAGCAGTGAGTCCCTGAGACAGGAGAACACCGGGGAGCTGTTTTTT.

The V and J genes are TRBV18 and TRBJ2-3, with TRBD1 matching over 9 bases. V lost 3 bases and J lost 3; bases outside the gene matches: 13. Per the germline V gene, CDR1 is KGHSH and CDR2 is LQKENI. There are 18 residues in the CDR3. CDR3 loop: CASSPTGTGKEGTDTQYF. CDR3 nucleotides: TGTGCCAGCTCACCTACTGGGACAGGGAAGGAAGGGACAGATACGCAGTATTTT.

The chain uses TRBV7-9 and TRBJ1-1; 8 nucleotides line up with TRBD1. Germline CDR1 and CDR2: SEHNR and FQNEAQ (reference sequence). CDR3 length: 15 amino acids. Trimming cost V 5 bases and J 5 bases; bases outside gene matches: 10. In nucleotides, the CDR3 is TGTGCCAGCAGCGATGGTGGCAGGGGGCAAACTGAAGCTTTCTTT. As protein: CASSDGGRGQTEAFF.

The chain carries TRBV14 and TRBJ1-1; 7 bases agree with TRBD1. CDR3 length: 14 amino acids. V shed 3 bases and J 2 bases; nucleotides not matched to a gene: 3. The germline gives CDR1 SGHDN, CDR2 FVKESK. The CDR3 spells CASSHAGGNTEAFF. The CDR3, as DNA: TGTGCCAGCAGCCACGCAGGGGGAAACACTGAAGCTTTCTTT.

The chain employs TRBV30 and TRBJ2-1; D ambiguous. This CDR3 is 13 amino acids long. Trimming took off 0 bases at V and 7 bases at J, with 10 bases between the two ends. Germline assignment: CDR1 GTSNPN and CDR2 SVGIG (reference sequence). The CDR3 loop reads CAWSVTRINEQFF. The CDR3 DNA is TGTGCCTGGAGTGTAACCAGAATTAATGAGCAGTTCTTC. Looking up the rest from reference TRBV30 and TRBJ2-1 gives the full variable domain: SQTIHQWPATLVQPVGSPLSLECTVEGTSNPNLYWYRQAAGRGLQLLFYSVGIGQISSEVPQNLSASRPQDRQFILSSKKLLLSDSGFYLCAWSVTRINEQFFGPGTRLTVL.

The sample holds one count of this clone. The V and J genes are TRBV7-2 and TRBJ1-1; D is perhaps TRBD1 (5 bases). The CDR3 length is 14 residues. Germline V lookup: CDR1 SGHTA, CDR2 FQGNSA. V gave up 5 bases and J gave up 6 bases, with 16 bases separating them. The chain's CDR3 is CASSPRRVRAEAFF. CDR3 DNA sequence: TGTGCCAGCAGCCCTCGGAGGGTCAGGGCTGAAGCTTTCTTT.

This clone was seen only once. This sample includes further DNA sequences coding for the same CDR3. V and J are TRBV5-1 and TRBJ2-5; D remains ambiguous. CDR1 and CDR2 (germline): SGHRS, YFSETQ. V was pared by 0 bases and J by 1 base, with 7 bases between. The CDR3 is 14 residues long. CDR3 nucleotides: TGCGCCAGCAGCTTGGCCCGCGCCCAAGAGACCCAGTACTTC. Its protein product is CASSLARAQETQYF.

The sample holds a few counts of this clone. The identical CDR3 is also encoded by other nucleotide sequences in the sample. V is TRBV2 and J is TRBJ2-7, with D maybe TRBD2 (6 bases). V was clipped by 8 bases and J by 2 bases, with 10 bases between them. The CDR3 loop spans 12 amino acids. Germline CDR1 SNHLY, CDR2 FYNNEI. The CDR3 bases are TGTGCCAGCGCGAGCGGGCCCTACGAGCAGTACTTC. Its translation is CASASGPYEQYF.

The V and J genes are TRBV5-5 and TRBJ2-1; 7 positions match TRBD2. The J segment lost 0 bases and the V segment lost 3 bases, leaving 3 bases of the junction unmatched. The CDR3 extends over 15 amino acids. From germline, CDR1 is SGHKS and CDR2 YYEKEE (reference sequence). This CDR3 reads CASSSSGNSYNEQFF. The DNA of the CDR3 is TGTGCCAGCAGCTCCAGCGGGAACTCCTACAATGAGCAGTTCTTC.

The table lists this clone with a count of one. In nucleotides, the CDR3 is TGTGCCAGCAGTTCCGGACATAGTGGGGCCAACGTCCTGACTTTC. Translating gives CASSSGHSGANVLTF. The gene calls are TRBV27 and TRBJ2-6; TRBD1 might be the D (5 bases). Germline values: CDR1 MNHEY, CDR2 SMNVEV (reference sequence). The CDR3 contains 15 residues. Trimming took off 4 bases at V and 3 bases at J, with 10 bases between the two ends.

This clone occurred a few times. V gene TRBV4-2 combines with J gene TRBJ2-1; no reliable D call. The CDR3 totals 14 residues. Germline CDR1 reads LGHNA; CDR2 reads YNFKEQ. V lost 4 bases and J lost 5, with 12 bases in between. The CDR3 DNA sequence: TGTGCCAGCAGCCCGTACGACTTGGACAATGAGCAGTTCTTC. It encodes CASSPYDLDNEQFF.

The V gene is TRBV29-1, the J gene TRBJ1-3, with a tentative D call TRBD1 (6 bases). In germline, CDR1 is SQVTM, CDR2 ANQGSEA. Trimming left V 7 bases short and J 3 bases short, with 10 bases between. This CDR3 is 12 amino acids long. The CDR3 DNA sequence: TGCAGCGGGGCAGGGGTTGGAAACACCATATATTTT. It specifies CSGAGVGNTIYF.

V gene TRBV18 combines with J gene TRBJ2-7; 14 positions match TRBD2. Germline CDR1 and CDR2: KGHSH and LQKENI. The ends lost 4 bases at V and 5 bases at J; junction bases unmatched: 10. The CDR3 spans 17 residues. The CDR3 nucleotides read TGTGCCAGCTCACGACTAGCGGGAGGGCCTTTATCGGACGAGCAGTACTTC. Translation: CASSRLAGGPLSDEQYF. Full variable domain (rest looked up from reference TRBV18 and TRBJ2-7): NAGVMQNPRHLVRRRGQEARLRCSPMKGHSHVYWYRQLPEEGLKFMVYLQKENIIDESGMPKERFSAEFPKEGPSILRIQQVVRGDSAAYFCASSRLAGGPLSDEQYFGPGTRLTVT.

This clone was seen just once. The CDR3 is CASSLGTSGRTPPSYNEQFF. The CDR3 DNA is TGTGCCAGCAGTTTGGGGACTAGCGGGAGGACCCCCCCGTCCTACAATGAGCAGTTCTTC. This sequence joins TRBV27 and TRBJ2-1; 15 bases are shared with TRBD2. The V gene's germline CDR1 is MNHEY and CDR2 SMNVEV (reference sequence). The CDR3 loop spans 20 amino acids. Germline trimming cut 3 bases from V and 1 base from J; bases unmatched to any gene: 10.

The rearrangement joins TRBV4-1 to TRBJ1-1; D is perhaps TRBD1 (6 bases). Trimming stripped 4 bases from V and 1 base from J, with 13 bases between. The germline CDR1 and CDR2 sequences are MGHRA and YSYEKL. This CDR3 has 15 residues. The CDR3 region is CASSPRTAGNTEAFF. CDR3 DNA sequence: TGCGCCAGCAGCCCGCGGACAGCGGGGAACACTGAAGCTTTCTTT.

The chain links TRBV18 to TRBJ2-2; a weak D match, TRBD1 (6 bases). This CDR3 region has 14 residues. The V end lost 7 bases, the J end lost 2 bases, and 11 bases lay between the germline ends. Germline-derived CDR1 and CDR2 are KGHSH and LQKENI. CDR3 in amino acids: CASCTTGNTGELFF. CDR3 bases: TGTGCCAGCTGTACGACAGGAAACACCGGGGAGCTGTTTTTT.

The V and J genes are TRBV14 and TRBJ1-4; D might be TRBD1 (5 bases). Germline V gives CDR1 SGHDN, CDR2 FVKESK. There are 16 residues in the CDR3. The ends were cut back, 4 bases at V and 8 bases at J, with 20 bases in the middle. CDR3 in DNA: TGTGCCAGCAGCCCTATCGCGGGGGAGGGAGGAGAAAAACTGTTTTTT. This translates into CASSPIAGEGGEKLFF.

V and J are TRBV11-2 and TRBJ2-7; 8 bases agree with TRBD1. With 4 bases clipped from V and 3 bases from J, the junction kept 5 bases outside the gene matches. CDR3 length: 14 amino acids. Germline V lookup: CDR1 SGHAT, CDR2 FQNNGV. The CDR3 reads CASSYGTGDYEQYF. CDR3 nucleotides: TGTGCCAGCAGCTATGGGACAGGCGACTACGAGCAGTACTTC.

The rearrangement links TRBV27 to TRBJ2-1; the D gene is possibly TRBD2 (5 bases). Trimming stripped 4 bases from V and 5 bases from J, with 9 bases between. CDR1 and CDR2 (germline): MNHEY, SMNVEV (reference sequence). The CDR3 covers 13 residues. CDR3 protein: CASSYAGNNEQFF. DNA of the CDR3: TGTGCCAGCAGTTATGCGGGCAACAATGAGCAGTTCTTC.

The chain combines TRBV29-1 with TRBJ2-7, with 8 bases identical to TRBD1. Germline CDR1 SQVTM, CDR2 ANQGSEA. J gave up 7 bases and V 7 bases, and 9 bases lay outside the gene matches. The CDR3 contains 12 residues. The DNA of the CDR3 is TGCAGCGCCGGACAGGGTCTCTGGGAGCAGTACTTC. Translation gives CSAGQGLWEQYF.

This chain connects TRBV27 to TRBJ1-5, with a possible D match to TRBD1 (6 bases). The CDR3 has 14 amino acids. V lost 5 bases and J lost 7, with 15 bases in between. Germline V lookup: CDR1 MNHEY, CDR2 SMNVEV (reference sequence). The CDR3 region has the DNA TGTGCCAGCAGTGAAACAGGGTTAGGCCAGCCCCAGCATTTT. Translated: CASSETGLGQPQHF.

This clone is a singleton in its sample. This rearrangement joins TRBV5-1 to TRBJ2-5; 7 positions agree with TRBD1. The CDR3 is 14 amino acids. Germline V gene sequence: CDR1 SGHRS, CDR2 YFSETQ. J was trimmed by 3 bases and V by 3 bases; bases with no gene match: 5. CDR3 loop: CASSSSTGKETQYF. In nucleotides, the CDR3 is TGCGCCAGCAGCTCGTCGACAGGGAAAGAGACCCAGTACTTC.

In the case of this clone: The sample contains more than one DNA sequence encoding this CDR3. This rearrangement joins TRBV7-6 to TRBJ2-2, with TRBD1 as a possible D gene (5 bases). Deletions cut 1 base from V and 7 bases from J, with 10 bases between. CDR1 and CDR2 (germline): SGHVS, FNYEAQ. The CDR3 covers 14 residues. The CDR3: CASSLGQGSGELFF. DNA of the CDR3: TGTGCCAGCAGCTTAGGCCAGGGTAGCGGGGAGCTGTTTTTT.